These 17 T cell receptor beta chains originate from one sample sequenced in a study of tissue T cells after allogeneic stem cell transplantation. Time point denoted: mouse harvest day 14 after allogeneic transplant. The graft held 10^6 splenic CD5+ T cells and 10^7 T-cell-depleted bone marrow cells. Clones were sequenced by immunoSEQ multiplex PCR, and TCRdb holds only the in-frame ones, with some missing. The data show 500 to 700 clones, with over 45% seen just once and around 54% held by the top ten. The sample comprised spleen. The receptors shown here come from a female BALB/c mouse given C57BL/6 T cells with graft-versus-host disease after an allogeneic hematopoietic cell transplant.

As concerns this clone: Each gene name is a mouse one. The read finishes 1 residue shy of the CDR3 end, and the germline J gene is used to complete it. This chain connects TRBV26 to TRBJ2-7, with 7 bases fitting TRBD2. The J segment lost 0 bases and the V segment lost 2 bases, leaving 1 base of the junction unmatched. CDR3 length: 14 amino acids. The germline V gene has CDR1 KGHPV and CDR2 FQNQEV (reference sequence). The DNA read from the CDR3 is TGTGCCAGCAGTCTGGACTGGGTCTCCTATGAACAGTAC. Translated, it gives CASSLDWVSYEQY. The full CDR3 reads CASSLDWVSYEQYF. The whole variable domain, filled in from reference TRBV26 and TRBJ2-7, reads NSKVIQTPRYLVKGQGQKAKMRCIPEKGHPVVFWYQQNKNNEFKFLINFQNQEVLQQIDMTEKRFSAECPSNSPCSLEIQSSEAGDSALYLCASSLDWVSYEQYFGPGTRLTVL.

Regarding this clone: The germline and genes are mouse ones. The CDR3 is cut off 1 residue early in the read; its end comes from the germline J gene. V and J are TRBV13-1 and TRBJ1-1; D not certain. Germline assignment: CDR1 NSHNY and CDR2 SYGAGN. This CDR3 is 12 amino acids long. Trimming took off 3 bases at V and 1 base at J, with 4 bases between the two ends. This CDR3 reads CASSVKNTEVFF. The sequenced part of the CDR3 DNA is TGTGCCAGCAGTGTCAAAAACACAGAAGTCTTC.

About this clone itself: Gene labels here are mouse ones. The read falls 1 residue short of the CDR3 end, and the missing part is taken from the germline J gene. The chain uses TRBV20 and TRBJ1-3, with 9 bases that match TRBD1. The CDR3 is 16 amino acids. Trimming at V came to 1 base and at J to 0 bases, leaving 4 bases not matched to a gene. Germline values: CDR1 GFQATS, CDR2 STVNSAI. The CDR3: CGARGTGENSGNTLYF. CDR3 DNA (partial): TGTGGTGCTAGGGGGACAGGGGAGAATTCTGGAAATACGCTCTAT.

A remark on this clone: The listed genes are named as in mouse. The read ends 1 residue before the CDR3 terminus; that terminus is restored from the germline J gene. V is TRBV13-3 and J is TRBJ2-1; TRBD2 aligns across 10 bases. V trimming: 5 bases; J trimming: 0 bases; junction bases outside the gene matches: 5. The CDR3 is 16 amino acids. The germline gives CDR1 NNHDY, CDR2 SYVADS. CDR3 bases read: TGTGCCAGCAGCCCCGGACTGGGGGTTAACTATGCTGAGCAGTTC. Residues: CASSPGLGVNYAEQF. The complete CDR3 reads CASSPGLGVNYAEQFF.

Comments on this clone: Gene names denote mouse genes. The read ends 1 residue before the CDR3 terminus; that terminus is restored from the germline J gene. V is TRBV16 and J is TRBJ1-1; no clear D gene. V lost 0 bases and J 0 bases, leaving 5 bases between the germline ends. The CDR3 is made up of 14 amino acids. Per the germline V gene, CDR1 is SGHSA and CDR2 is FRNQAP. The CDR3 loop is CASSLEDANTEVFF. The CDR3 DNA, read in part, is TGTGCAAGCAGCTTAGAGGATGCAAACACAGAAGTCTTC.

Points on this clone: Gene labels here are mouse ones. Read sequence stops 1 residue before the CDR3 end, and the germline J gene provides the missing end. The rearrangement uses TRBV5 and TRBJ2-4; 7 bases map to TRBD1. V was pared by 2 bases and J by 3 bases, with 2 bases of the junction left unmatched. This CDR3 is 14 amino acids long. CDR1 is LGHNA and CDR2 is YNLKQL in the germline V gene (reference sequence). The CDR3 DNA, read in part, is TGTGCCAGCAGCCAAACAGGGGAACAAAACACCTTGTAC. Translation: CASSQTGEQNTLY. Given in full, the CDR3 is CASSQTGEQNTLYF.

In regard to this clone: Germline and genes here are mouse. The CDR3 end lies 1 residue beyond the end of the read and is filled in from the germline J gene. The chain uses TRBV12-1 and TRBJ1-4; 7 positions match TRBD1. V shed 4 bases and J 6 bases; nucleotides not matched to a gene: 1. Germline V gene sequence: CDR1 SGHSN, CDR2 HYEKVE. The CDR3 has 12 amino acids. Partial CDR3 DNA: TGTGCCAGCTCAGGGGGCGACGAAAGATTATTT. This encodes CASSGGDERLF. The CDR3 as a whole reads CASSGGDERLFF.

As to this clone: The gene names given are mouse names. The CDR3 is cut off 1 residue early in the read; its end comes from the germline J gene. V gene TRBV5 combines with J gene TRBJ2-4, with D perhaps matching TRBD1 (6 bases). Germline CDR1 is LGHNA and CDR2 is YNLKQL (reference sequence). The V gene lost 4 bases and the J gene lost 0 bases, with 8 bases spanning the gap. The CDR3 contains 14 residues. The CDR3: CASSPGQSQNTLYF. Incomplete CDR3 DNA: TGTGCCAGCAGCCCCGGACAGAGTCAAAACACCTTGTAC.

Note on this clone: Gene names refer to mouse genes. Read coverage stops 1 residue before the CDR3 terminus; the germline J gene supplies the remainder. V is TRBV15 and J is TRBJ2-3; no reliable D call. Trimming took 2 bases from V and 2 from J, leaving 11 bases between them. Germline CDR1 and CDR2: SGHND and FRSKSL. The CDR3 consists of 15 residues. The CDR3 here is CASSLIPADAETLYF. CDR3 bases read: TGTGCCAGCAGTTTAATCCCCGCAGATGCAGAAACGCTGTAT.

This clone was counted a few times. The germline and genes are mouse ones. The read terminates 1 residue before the CDR3 end, so the remaining end is supplied by the germline J gene. The chain has TRBV13-3 and TRBJ1-2; perhaps TRBD1 as D (6 bases). The CDR3 length is 13 residues. V gave up 4 bases and J gave up 1 base, with 8 bases separating them. Germline lookup yields CDR1 NNHDY and CDR2 SYVADS. Incomplete CDR3 DNA: TGTGCCAGCAGTCCGGGACAAAACTCCGACTACACC. This encodes CASSPGQNSDYT. The whole CDR3 protein is CASSPGQNSDYTF.

This clone was counted a few times. Genes and germline are mouse. The read gets to within 1 residue of the CDR3 end, and the germline J gene fills in the rest. The chain recombines TRBV16 with TRBJ1-3, with 7 bases matching TRBD1. V shed 2 bases and J 13 bases; nucleotides not matched to a gene: 5. The length of the CDR3 is 12 residues. Per germline, CDR1 SGHSA and CDR2 FRNQAP. The CDR3 reads CASSLSGTDLYF. CDR3 DNA (partial): TGTGCAAGCAGCTTATCCGGGACAGATCTCTAT.

The table lists this clone with a count of one. The gene names given are mouse names. Incomplete CDR3 DNA: TGTGCCAGCAGTCTGTATATGGGGGGGCAAGACACCCAGTAC. Translated: CASSLYMGGQDTQY. The CDR3 reads in full as CASSLYMGGQDTQYF. The rearrangement links TRBV24 to TRBJ2-5; TRBD2 matches at 8 bases. The CDR3 goes on 1 residue after the read ends, and that part is filled in from the germline J gene. Germline V gene lookup returns CDR1 KGHTA and CDR2 FRNEEI. The CDR3 extends over 15 amino acids. The trim removed 0 bases at V and 3 bases at J, leaving 2 bases unmatched.

By share of the sample, this clone is large (0.1 to 1%). The gene names here belong to mouse. The missing CDR3 end, 1 residue past where the read stops, is filled in from the germline J gene. The V and J genes are TRBV15 and TRBJ2-7; D remains ambiguous. CDR3 length equals 10 residues. Germline V gene data show CDR1 as SGHND and CDR2 as FRSKSL. V was cut by 4 bases and J by 4 bases, with 2 bases left in between. CDR3: CASSSYEQYF. The part of the CDR3 DNA that was read is TGTGCCAGCAGTTCTTATGAACAGTAC.

This clone was seen more than once but under ten times. Gene names follow the mouse nomenclature. Here the CDR3 reads CASSLEGDGNTLYF. CDR3 DNA (partial): TGTGCCAGCAGTTTGGAGGGGGATGGAAATACGCTCTAT. This rearrangement joins TRBV14 to TRBJ1-3, with D tentatively TRBD1 (6 bases). The read finishes 1 residue shy of the CDR3 end, and the germline J gene is used to complete it. The CDR3 runs 14 residues. V lost 2 bases and J 3 bases, leaving 9 bases between the germline ends. Germline V gene lookup returns CDR1 SGHDT and CDR2 FRDEAV.

By share, this clone counts as large. Any gene name here is a mouse gene name. The CDR3 goes on 1 residue after the read ends, and that part is filled in from the germline J gene. The chain is built from TRBV29 and TRBJ2-1; 8 nucleotides match TRBD1. The CDR3 covers 13 residues. V lost 9 bases and J lost 1; bases outside the gene matches: 2. Per germline, CDR1 MSHET and CDR2 SYDVDS. The covered CDR3 bases are TGTGCTAGAGACAGGGGAAACTATGCTGAGCAGTTC. It codes for CARDRGNYAEQF. Given in full, the CDR3 is CARDRGNYAEQFF.

With respect to this clone: The listed genes are named as in mouse. Read data end 1 residue before the CDR3 end; the end is taken from the germline J gene. This chain joins TRBV13-1 and TRBJ2-4; TRBD2 matches 10 bases. The CDR3 loop spans 15 amino acids. Germline V lookup: CDR1 NSHNY, CDR2 SYGAGN. Germline trimming cut 5 bases from V and 1 base from J; bases unmatched to any gene: 4. The CDR3 loop reads CASRRTGGGQNTLYF. Partial CDR3 DNA: TGTGCCAGCAGGAGGACTGGGGGAGGTCAAAACACCTTGTAC.

This clone was seen only a few times. Gene names and germline match the mouse. The CDR3 end lies 1 residue beyond the end of the read and is filled in from the germline J gene. The rearrangement links TRBV19 to TRBJ1-6; perhaps TRBD1 as D (5 bases). TRBJ1-6 is an ORF, and what it does is uncertain. Germline V gene sequence: CDR1 FNHDT, CDR2 SITEND (reference sequence). There are 14 residues in the CDR3. V lost 4 bases and J lost 1, with 6 bases in between. The CDR3 bases that were read are TGTGCCAGCAGTGGACAATCCTATAATTCGCCCCTCTAC. Translated: CASSGQSYNSPLY. The CDR3 as a whole reads CASSGQSYNSPLYF.